The clone carrying this T cell receptor beta chain was seen ten or more times. The germline V gene encodes CDR1 ENHRY and CDR2 SYGVKD. The length of the CDR3 is 14 residues. V lost 5 bases and J lost 6, with 17 bases in between. The source of the sample is a study of T-cell reconstitution after alpha-beta-depleted transplantation in children. Preparation of the TCRbeta library was carried out with unique molecular identifiers. MiXCR, run by TCRdb on the PCR reads, gives a single entry per CDR3 protein. The sample shows about 110,000 distinct CDR3 sequences, almost 6.5% of them seen only once. The TCR was taken from a male patient aged 2-10 years who had a stem cell transplant for acute lymphoblastic leukemia, so the T cells may come from the graft donor. The chain links TRBV10-3 to TRBJ2-7, with a possible D match to TRBD2 (6 bases). The material sequenced was PBMCs, mostly from graft donor cells, taken 360 days after TCRalphabeta/CD19-depleted stem cell transplant. CDR3 nucleotides: TGTGCCATCAGTTTACCATTCCAGGGAGGCGAGCAGTACTTC. Protein product: CAISLPFQGGEQYF.